This T cell receptor beta chain is drawn from a study of blood T cells in healthy people across ages. About the research overall: Per every two T cells, about one barcoded beta molecule was captured by template switching.

Using a J-beta primer mix together with a sample-barcoded 5' primer, a second PCR was run for roughly 6 to 12 cycles. Using its own MiXCR run on the 5' RACE reads, TCRdb lists one record per CDR3 protein. Here the sample spans fewer than 700,000 distinct CDR3 sequences, approximately 40% being singletons. To note about this clonotype: Its antigen is currently unknown.

Study-level results: Estimates drawn from one million T cells were deemed to understate diversity. Naive T cell percentage showed a strong correlation with TCR beta diversity.

The CDR3 length is 17 residues. The V gene end was trimmed by 3 bases and the J gene end by 2 bases; junction bases not matched to a gene: 6. CDR1 SGHRS and CDR2 YFSETQ come from the germline V gene. V gene TRBV5-1 combines with J gene TRBJ2-5; 14 bases match TRBD2. This sequence originates from a man at least 80 years old in good health. The specimen sequenced was blood. The CDR3 nucleotides are TGCGCCAGCAGCTCCTGGACTAGCGGGGGGCAACAAGAGACCCAGTACTTC. Protein product: CASSSWTSGGQQETQYF.